This note documents a single T cell receptor beta chain sequence. As yet, its antigen is unknown. The sample belongs to a study of blood T cells in healthy people across ages. Regarding the study as a whole: TCR beta diversity tracked closely with naive T cell percentage.

Peripheral blood, around 9.4 milliliters per donor, was collected. Per the germline V gene, CDR1 is SGHRS and CDR2 is YFSETQ. This CDR3 spans 16 amino acids. V was shortened by 4 bases and J by 4 bases, with 20 bases between the two germline ends. It was with a sample-barcoded 5' primer and a J-beta primer mix that a second PCR of about 6 to 11 cycles was run. TCRdb passed the 5' RACE reads through MiXCR, listing each CDR3 protein once. The sample carries under 950,000 distinct CDR3 sequences, around a fifth recorded once. This chain connects TRBV5-1 to TRBJ1-2, with a tentative D call TRBD1 (6 bases). The sequenced sample was blood. This receptor was identified in a man between 65 and 85 years old in good health. CDR3 bases: TGCGCCAGCAGCCCGACCCCGGACAGAGCTTCCTATGGCTACACCTTC. Its protein product is CASSPTPDRASYGYTF.